The 5 T cell receptor beta chains in this list originate from one sample, sequenced in a study of cytomegalovirus exposure and HLA in healthy donors (dated by TCRdb to about 2017). The library was prepared using the immunoSEQ multiplex PCR assay. A mixture of 60 forward primers for TCR Vbeta segments and 13 reverse primers for TCR Jbeta segments was used in the multiplex PCR. The source is immuneACCESS, and TCRdb retained only in-frame sequences with V and J called. Part of the clones is not carried over; for the studies checked, unresolved V genes explain less than half of this, and the remainder is unexplained. The sample yields about 160,000 clones; approximately 78% were counted once. The ten largest account for roughly 2.3% of the sample. The sample taken for sequencing was PBMCs. The receptors come from a male donor in good health and CMV-seronegative.

The J gene is TRBJ1-2, the V gene TRBV28; TRBD1 might be the D (5 bases). Germline CDR1 is MDHEN and CDR2 is SYDVKM. The germline V and J ends were trimmed by 10 bases and 5 bases, with 11 bases remaining between them. This CDR3 has 11 residues. This CDR3 reads CAKNGGYGYTF. In DNA form, the CDR3 reads TGTGCCAAAAATGGGGGGTATGGCTACACCTTC.

The chain uses TRBV19 and TRBJ1-5; 9 bases are a match to TRBD1. CDR1 and CDR2 (germline): LNHDA, SQIVND (reference sequence). This CDR3 has 17 residues. J was trimmed by 12 bases and V by 1 base; bases with no gene match: 16. The CDR3 DNA reads TGTGCCAGTAGTATAGCAGAGGGGGGACAGGGACCCTTTCTCCAGCATTTT. It translates to CASSIAEGGQGPFLQHF.

This clone was found once. The chain joins TRBV25-1 to TRBJ2-5; 7 nucleotides align to TRBD1. The CDR3 is made up of 17 amino acids. Germline loops: CDR1 MGHDK, CDR2 SYGVNS. V shed 1 base and J 4 bases; nucleotides not matched to a gene: 12. CDR3 coding DNA: TGTGCCAGCAGTGAATGGAACGGGTGGCAGGGGGTAGAGACCCAGTACTTC. Translating gives CASSEWNGWQGVETQYF.

This chain joins TRBV30 and TRBJ2-1, with 9 bases identical to TRBD2. The ends lost 0 bases at V and 0 bases at J; junction bases unmatched: 3. This CDR3 comprises 16 residues. Germline-derived CDR1 and CDR2 are GTSNPN and SVGIG (reference sequence). The CDR3 sequence is CAWSVRGGYSYNEQFF. The CDR3 DNA is TGTGCCTGGAGTGTGCGGGGGGGCTACTCCTACAATGAGCAGTTCTTC.

This clone has just a few counts. The chain carries TRBV4-2 and TRBJ2-7; TRBD1 matches 11 bases. Trimming cost V 1 base and J 7 bases; bases outside gene matches: 9. The CDR3 contains 16 residues. Looked up from germline, CDR1 is LGHNA and CDR2 is YNFKEQ. CDR3: CASSQVGGTGGGEQYF. The CDR3 region has the DNA TGTGCCAGCAGCCAAGTGGGAGGGACAGGGGGAGGGGAGCAGTACTTC.